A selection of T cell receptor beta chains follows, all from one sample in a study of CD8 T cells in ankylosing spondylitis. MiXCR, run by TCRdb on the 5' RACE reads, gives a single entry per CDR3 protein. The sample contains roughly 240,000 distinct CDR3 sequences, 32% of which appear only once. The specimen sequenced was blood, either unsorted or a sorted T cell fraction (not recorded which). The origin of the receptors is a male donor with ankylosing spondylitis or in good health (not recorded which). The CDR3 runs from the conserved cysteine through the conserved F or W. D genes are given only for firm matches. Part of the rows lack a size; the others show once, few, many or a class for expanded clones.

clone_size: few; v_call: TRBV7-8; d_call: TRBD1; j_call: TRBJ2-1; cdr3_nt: TGTGCCAGCAGCTTAGAGGGGGCGTATGGCAATGAGCAGTTCTTC; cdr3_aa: CASSLEGAYGNEQFF
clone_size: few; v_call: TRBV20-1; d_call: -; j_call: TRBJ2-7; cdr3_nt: TGCAGTGCTTCAGGGAGTAACTACGAGCAGTACTTC; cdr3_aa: CSASGSNYEQYF
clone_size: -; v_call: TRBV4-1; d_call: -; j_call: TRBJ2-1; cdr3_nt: TGCGCCAGCAGCCAAGGGTTGGATGAGCAGTTCTTC; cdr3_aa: CASSQGLDEQFF
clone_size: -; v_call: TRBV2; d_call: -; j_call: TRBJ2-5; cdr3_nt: TGTGCCAGCAGGACTACTCCGTACCAAGAGACCCAGTACTTC; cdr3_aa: CASRTTPYQETQYF
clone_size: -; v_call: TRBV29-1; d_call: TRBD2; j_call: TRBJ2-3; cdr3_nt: TGCAGCGTTGTACGGGCGGGGGGCACAGATACGCAGTATTTT; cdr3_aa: CSVVRAGGTDTQYF
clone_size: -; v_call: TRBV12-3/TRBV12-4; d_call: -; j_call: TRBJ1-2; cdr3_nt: TGTGCCAGCAGGGGCAACACTAACTATGGCTACACCTTC; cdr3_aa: CASRGNTNYGYTF
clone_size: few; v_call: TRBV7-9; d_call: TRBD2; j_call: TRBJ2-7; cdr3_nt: TGTGCCAGCAGCTCTATTAGCGGGGCTAGCTCCTACGAGCAGTACTTC; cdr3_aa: CASSSISGASSYEQYF
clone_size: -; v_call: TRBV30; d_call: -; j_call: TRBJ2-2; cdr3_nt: TGTGCCTGGAGGATACAGAACACCGGGGAGCTGTTTTTT; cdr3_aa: CAWRIQNTGELFF
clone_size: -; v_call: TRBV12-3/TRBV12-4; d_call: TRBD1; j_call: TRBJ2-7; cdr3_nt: TGTGCCAGCAGGGGGGACAGATCCTACGAGCAGTACTTC; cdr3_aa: CASRGDRSYEQYF
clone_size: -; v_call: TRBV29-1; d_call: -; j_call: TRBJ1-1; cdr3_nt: TGCAGCGTGCGATCGGGGGTCGCGAACACTGAAGCTTTCTTT; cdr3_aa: CSVRSGVANTEAFF
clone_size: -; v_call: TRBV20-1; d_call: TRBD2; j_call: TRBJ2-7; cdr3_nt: TGCTGTGCTAGAGATCTCGAAGCGGGGGGCCCTAGGGTCTACGAGCAGTACTTC; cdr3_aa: CCARDLEAGGPRVYEQYF
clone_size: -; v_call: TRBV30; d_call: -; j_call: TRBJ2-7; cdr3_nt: TGTGCCTGGAGAGGCGATTTGGAAGTCGGCTACGAGCAGTACTTC; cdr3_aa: CAWRGDLEVGYEQYF
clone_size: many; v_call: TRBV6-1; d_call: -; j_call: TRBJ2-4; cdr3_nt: TGTGCCAGCAGTATCCGGGAGTCAACGGTTCCGTACTTC; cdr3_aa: CASSIRESTVPYF
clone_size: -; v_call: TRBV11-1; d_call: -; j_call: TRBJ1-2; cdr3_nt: TGTGCCAGCAGCTCGCCCCTACCCGGGACACCACCTAACTATGGCTACACCTTC; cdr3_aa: CASSSPLPGTPPNYGYTF
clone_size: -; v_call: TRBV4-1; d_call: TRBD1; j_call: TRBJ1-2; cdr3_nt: TGCGCCAGCAGCCAAGACCAGACAGGGCCTTCGGGCTACACCTTC; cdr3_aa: CASSQDQTGPSGYTF
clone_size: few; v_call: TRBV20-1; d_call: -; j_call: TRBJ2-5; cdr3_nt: TGCAGTGCCTATGGACAGACGGGACAAGAGACCCAGTACTTC; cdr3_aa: CSAYGQTGQETQYF
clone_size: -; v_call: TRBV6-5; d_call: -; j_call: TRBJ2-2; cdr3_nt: TGTGCCAGCAGTTACTCGATCCGGAACACCGGGGAGCTGTTTTTT; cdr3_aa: CASSYSIRNTGELFF
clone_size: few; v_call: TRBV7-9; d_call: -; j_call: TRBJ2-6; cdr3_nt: TGTGCCAGCAGCTTGTCCGCCGGTTATGGGGCCAACGTCCTGACTTTC; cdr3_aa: CASSLSAGYGANVLTF
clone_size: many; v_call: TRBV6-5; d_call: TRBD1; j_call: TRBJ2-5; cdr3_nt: TGTGCCAGCAGTTACAATATGGGGACAGGGGGTGCGGAGACCCAGTACTTC; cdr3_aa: CASSYNMGTGGAETQYF
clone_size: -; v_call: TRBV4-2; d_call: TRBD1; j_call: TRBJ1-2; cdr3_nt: TGTGCCAGCAGGGGCAGACAGGGGGCTGGCTACACCTTC; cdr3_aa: CASRGRQGAGYTF
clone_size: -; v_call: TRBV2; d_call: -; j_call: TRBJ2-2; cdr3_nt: TGTGCCAGCAGCCTGGATTCCGGGGAGCTGTTTTTT; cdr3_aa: CASSLDSGELFF
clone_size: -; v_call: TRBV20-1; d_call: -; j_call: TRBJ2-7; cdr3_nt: TGCAGTGCTAGAGGAGAGGGGACGGGGAGCTCCTACGAGCAGTACTTC; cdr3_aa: CSARGEGTGSSYEQYF
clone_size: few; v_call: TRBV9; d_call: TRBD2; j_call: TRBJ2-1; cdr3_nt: TGTGCCAGCAGCCTTAGCGGGGGGGCTTCCAATGAGCAGTTCTTC; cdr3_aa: CASSLSGGASNEQFF
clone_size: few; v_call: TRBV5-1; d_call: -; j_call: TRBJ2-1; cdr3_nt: TGCGCTAACACTGGGGCCCATGAGCAGTTCTTC; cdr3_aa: CANTGAHEQFF
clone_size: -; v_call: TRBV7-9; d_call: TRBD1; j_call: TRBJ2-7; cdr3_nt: TGTGCCAGCAGCTCCCCCATCGGGACAGGGGCTGACGAGCAGTACTTC; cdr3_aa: CASSSPIGTGADEQYF
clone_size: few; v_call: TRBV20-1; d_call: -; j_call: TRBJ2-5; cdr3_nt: TGCAGTTCCGGGGGCCAGGAGACCCAGTACTTC; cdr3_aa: CSSGGQETQYF
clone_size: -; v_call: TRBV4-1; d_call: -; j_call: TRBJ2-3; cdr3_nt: TGCGCCAGCAGCCAAGGACTTGGAAGGGACACGCAGTATTTT; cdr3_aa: CASSQGLGRDTQYF
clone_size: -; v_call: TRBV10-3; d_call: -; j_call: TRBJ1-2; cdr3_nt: TGTGCCATCAGTGACCAGGGTCTCGCCTATGGCTACACCTTC; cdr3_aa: CAISDQGLAYGYTF
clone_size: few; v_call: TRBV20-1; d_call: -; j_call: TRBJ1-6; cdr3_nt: TGCAGTGCTCAAGGGTGGTTCTCGTCTGATTCACCCCTCCACTTT; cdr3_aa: CSAQGWFSSDSPLHF
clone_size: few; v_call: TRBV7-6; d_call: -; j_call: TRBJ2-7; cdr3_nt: TGTGCCAGCAGCGACGGGGTCTACGAGCAGTACTTC; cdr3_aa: CASSDGVYEQYF
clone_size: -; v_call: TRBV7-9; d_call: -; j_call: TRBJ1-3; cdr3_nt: TGTGCCAGCAGCTACCTGAGCTCTGGAAACACCATATATTTT; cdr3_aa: CASSYLSSGNTIYF
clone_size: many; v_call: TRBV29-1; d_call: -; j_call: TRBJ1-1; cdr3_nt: TGCAGCGTTGAAGATGGAACGGTGAACACTGAAGCTTTCTTT; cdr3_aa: CSVEDGTVNTEAFF
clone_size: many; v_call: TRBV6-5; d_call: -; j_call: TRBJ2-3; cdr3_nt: TGTGCCAGCGCCGGAGATACGCAGTATTTT; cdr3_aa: CASAGDTQYF
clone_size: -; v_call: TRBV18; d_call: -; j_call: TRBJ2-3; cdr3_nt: TGTGCCAGCTCACCCAACGGTGATACGCAGTATTTT; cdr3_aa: CASSPNGDTQYF
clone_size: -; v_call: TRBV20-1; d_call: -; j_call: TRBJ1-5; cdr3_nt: TGCAGTGCTGCCCGGGACGGCAATCAGCCCCAGCATTTT; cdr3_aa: CSAARDGNQPQHF
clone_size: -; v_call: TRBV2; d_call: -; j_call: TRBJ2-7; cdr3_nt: TGTGCCAGCAGTGAGGCGAATAAACCCTCCTACGAGCAGTACTTC; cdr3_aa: CASSEANKPSYEQYF
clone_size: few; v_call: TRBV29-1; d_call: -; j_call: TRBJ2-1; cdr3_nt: TGCAGCGGGCGGGACACCGCCTACAATGAGCAGTTCTTC; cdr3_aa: CSGRDTAYNEQFF
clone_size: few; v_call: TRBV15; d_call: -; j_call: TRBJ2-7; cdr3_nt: TGTGCCACCAGCAGAGACAAGGGCAGGGTTTACGAGCAGTACTTC; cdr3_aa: CATSRDKGRVYEQYF
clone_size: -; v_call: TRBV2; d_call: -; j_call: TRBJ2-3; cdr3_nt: TGTGCCAGCAGTGAAGTGCGGACGCAGTATTTT; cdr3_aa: CASSEVRTQYF
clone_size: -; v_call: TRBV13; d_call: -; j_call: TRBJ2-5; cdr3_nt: TGTGCCAGCAGCTTAGGCGGCGAGAGGGAGACCCAGTACTTC; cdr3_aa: CASSLGGERETQYF
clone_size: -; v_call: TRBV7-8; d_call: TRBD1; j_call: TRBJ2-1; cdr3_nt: TGTGCCAGCAGCCATGGGACAGGTTACAATGAGCAGTTCTTC; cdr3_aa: CASSHGTGYNEQFF
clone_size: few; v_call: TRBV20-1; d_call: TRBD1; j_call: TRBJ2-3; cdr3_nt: TGCAGTGCTAGCGTCTCGGGACAGAACACAGATACGCAGTATTTT; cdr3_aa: CSASVSGQNTDTQYF
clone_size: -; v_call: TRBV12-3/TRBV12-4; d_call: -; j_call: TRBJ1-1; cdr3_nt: TGTGCCAGCAGTTTAGGTCCCGTGACTGAAGCTTTCTTT; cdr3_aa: CASSLGPVTEAFF
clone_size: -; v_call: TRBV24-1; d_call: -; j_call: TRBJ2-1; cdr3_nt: TGTGCCGGGGTGAAGGGGGATGAGCAGTTCTTC; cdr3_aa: CAGVKGDEQFF
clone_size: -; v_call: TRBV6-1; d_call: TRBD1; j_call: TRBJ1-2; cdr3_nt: TGTGCCAGCAGCCTCCAGGACGGGGACAGCCGTGGCTACACCTTC; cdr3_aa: CASSLQDGDSRGYTF
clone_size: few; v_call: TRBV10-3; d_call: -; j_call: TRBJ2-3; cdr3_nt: TGTGCCATCAGTGGGGAAGGGACAGATACGCAGTATTTT; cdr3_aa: CAISGEGTDTQYF
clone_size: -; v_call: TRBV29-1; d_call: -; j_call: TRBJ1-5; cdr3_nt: TGCAGCGTGGCGACAGGATTCGATCAGCCCCAGCATTTT; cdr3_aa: CSVATGFDQPQHF
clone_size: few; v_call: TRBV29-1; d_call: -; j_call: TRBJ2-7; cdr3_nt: TGCAGCGTTGAAACAGCGAGCTCCTACGAGCAGTACTTC; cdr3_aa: CSVETASSYEQYF
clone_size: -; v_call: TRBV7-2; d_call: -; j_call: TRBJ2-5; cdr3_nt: TGTGCCAGCAGCTTAGTCAGGGTATACGAGACCCAGTACTTC; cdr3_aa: CASSLVRVYETQYF
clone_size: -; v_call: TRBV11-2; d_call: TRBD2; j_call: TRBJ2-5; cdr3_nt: TGTGCCAGCAGCTTAGGTGCCGAGCGGGGGCCTCGACGAGAGACCCAGTACTTC; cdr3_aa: CASSLGAERGPRRETQYF
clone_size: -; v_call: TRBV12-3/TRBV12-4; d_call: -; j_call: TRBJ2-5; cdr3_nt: TGTGCCAGCAGGGAGGTCCCCGGGGAGACCCAGTACTTC; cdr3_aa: CASREVPGETQYF
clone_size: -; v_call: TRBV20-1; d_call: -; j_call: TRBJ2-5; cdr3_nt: TGCAGTGCCCTCCAGGGGCAGTGGGAGACCCAGTACTTC; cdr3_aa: CSALQGQWETQYF
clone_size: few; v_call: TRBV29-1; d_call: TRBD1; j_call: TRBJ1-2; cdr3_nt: TGCAGCGTTGAAGACAGGGGGACGTATGGCTACACCTTC; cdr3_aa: CSVEDRGTYGYTF
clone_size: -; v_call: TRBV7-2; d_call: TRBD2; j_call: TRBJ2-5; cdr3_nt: TGTGCCAGCAGCTTAGAGCCACTAGCGGGGTCGGAGACCCAGTACTTC; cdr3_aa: CASSLEPLAGSETQYF
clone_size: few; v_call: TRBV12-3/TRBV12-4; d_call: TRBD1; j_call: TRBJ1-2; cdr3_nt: TGTGCCAGCAGTTTACGCGCAGGGGGGACATATGGCTACACCTTC; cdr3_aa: CASSLRAGGTYGYTF
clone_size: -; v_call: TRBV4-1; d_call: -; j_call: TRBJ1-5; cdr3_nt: TGCGCCAGCAGCCAAGATATGGAGGGGCCCTTGGGGAATCAGCCCCAGCATTTT; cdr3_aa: CASSQDMEGPLGNQPQHF
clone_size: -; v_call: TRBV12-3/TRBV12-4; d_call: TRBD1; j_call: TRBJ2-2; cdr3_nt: TGTGCCAGCAGCCTGACAGGGGGCTACACCGGGGAGCTGTTTTTT; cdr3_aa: CASSLTGGYTGELFF
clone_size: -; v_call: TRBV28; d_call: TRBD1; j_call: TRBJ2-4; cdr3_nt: TGTGCCAGCAGTTTACTGTCCGTGACAGGGGGAAGGGACATTCAGTACTTC; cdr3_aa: CASSLLSVTGGRDIQYF
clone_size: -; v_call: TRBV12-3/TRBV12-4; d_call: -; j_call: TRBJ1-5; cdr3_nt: TGTGCCAGCAGTCGGGGACCGAGCAATCAGCCCCAGCATTTT; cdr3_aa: CASSRGPSNQPQHF
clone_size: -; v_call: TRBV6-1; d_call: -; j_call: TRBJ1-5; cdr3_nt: TGTGCCAGCAGTCCCGGGTTCACTAGCAATCAGCCCCAGCATTTT; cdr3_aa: CASSPGFTSNQPQHF